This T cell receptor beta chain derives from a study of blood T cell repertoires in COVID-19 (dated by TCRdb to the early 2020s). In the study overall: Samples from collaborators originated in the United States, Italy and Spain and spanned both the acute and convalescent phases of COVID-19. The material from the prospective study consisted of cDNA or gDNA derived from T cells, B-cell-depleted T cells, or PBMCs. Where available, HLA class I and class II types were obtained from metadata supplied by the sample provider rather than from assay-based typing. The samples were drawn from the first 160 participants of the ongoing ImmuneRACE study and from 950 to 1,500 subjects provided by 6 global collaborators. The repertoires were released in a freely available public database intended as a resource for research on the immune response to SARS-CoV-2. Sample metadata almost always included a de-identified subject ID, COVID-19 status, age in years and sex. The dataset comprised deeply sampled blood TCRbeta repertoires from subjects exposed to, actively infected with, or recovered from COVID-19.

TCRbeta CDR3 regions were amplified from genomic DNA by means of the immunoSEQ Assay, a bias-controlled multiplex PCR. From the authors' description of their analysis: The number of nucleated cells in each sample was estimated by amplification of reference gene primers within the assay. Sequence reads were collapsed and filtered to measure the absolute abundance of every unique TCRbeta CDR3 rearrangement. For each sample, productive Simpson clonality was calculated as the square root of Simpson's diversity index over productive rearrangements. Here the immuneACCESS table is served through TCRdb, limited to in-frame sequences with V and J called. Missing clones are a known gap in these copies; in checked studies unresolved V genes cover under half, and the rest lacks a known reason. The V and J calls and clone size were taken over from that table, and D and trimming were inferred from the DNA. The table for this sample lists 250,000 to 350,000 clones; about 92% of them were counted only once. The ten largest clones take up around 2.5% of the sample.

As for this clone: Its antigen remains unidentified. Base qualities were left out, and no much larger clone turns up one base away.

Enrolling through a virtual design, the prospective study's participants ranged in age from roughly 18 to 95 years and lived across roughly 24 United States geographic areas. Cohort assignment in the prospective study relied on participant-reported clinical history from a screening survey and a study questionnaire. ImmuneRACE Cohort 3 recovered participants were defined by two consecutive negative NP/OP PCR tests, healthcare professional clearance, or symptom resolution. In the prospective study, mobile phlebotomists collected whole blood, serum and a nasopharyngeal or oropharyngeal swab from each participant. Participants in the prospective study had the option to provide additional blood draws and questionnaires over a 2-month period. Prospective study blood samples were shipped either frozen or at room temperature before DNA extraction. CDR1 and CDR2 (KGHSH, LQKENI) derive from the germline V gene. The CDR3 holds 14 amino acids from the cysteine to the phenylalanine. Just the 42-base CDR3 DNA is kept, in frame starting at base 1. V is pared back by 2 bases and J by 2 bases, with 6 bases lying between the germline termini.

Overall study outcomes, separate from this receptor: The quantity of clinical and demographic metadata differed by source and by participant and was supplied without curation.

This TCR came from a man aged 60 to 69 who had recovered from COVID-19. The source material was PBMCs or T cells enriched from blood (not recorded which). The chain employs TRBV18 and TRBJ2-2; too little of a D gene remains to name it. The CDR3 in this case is CASSPIPNTGELFF. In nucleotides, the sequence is TGTGCCAGCTCACCAATCCCTAACACCGGGGAGCTGTTTTTT.